Below are 26 T cell receptor beta chains sequenced from a single sample in a study of molecular identifiers for immune sequencing clone quantification. From the PCR reads, TCRdb called clonotypes with MiXCR, one entry per CDR3 protein. The data show 490,000 or so distinct CDR3 sequences, roughly 25% seen once. The sequenced sample was naive CD8+ T cells from blood, with Jurkat cell RNA spiked in. Subset given: FACS-sorted CD8+CD4-CCR7+CD45RA+ naive T cells. The source is a human donor in good health. Some libraries in this study had Jurkat cell RNA spiked in.

This sequence joins TRBV20-1 and TRBJ1-1, with D perhaps TRBD1 (5 bases). V was shortened by 0 bases and J by 2 bases, with 13 bases between the two germline ends. The CDR3 consists of 15 residues. Per the germline V gene, CDR1 is DFQATT and CDR2 is SNEGSKA (reference sequence). This CDR3 reads CSARDFGTANTEAFF. Written as DNA, the CDR3 is TGCAGTGCTAGAGATTTTGGGACCGCAAACACTGAAGCTTTCTTT.

Notes on this clonotype: This may arise from a read error, as a much more abundant clone is one base away. This chain links TRBV20-1 with TRBJ1-1, with 8 bases matching TRBD1. The CDR3 spans 15 residues. The V gene end was trimmed by 1 base and the J gene end by 7 bases; junction bases not matched to a gene: 11. Germline CDR1 reads DFQATT; CDR2 reads SNEGSKA (reference sequence). This CDR3 is CSARAPGQEKIEAFF. DNA for the CDR3: TGCAGTGCTAGAGCGCCGGGACAGGAGAAAATTGAAGCTTTCTTT.

The chain has TRBV5-1 and TRBJ2-7; the match to TRBD1 covers 10 bases. The CDR3 contains 15 residues. The germline V gene encodes CDR1 SGHRS and CDR2 YFSETQ. The V gene end was trimmed by 2 bases and the J gene end by 5 bases; junction bases not matched to a gene: 7. The CDR3 DNA follows: TGCGCCAGCAGCTTAGGGGGACAGGGGACCAACGAGCAGTACTTC. Its protein is CASSLGGQGTNEQYF.

On this clonotype: This may stem from a read error, because a much larger clone lies one nucleotide away. The chain links TRBV20-1 to TRBJ2-7, with D possibly TRBD2 on 6 matching bases. Deletions cut 1 base from V and 3 bases from J, with 13 bases between. Germline CDR1 DFQATT, CDR2 SNEGSKA (reference sequence). This CDR3 is 14 amino acids long. CDR3 amino acids: CSARGTGGVYEQYF. CDR3 nucleotides: TGCAGTGCTAGAGGTACTGGCGGGGTCTACGAGCAGTACTTC.

This clonotype has more than one count but fewer than ten. The chain uses TRBV11-3 and TRBJ2-7; D remains unclear. The CDR3 totals 13 residues. Germline CDR1 SGHNT, CDR2 YENEEA. The germline V and J ends were trimmed by 3 bases and 5 bases, with 11 bases remaining between them. CDR3 loop: CASSFGVRNEQYF. In nucleotides, the CDR3 is TGTGCCAGCAGCTTCGGCGTGAGGAACGAGCAGTACTTC. The full variable domain, its missing parts supplied by reference TRBV11-3 and TRBJ2-7, is EAGVVQSPRYKIIEKKQPVAFWCNPISGHNTLYWYLQNLGQGPELLIRYENEEAVDDSQLPKDRFSAERLKGVDSTLKIQPAELGDSAVYLCASSFGVRNEQYFGPGTRLTVT.

This clonotype was seen only a few times. This chain links TRBV29-1 with TRBJ1-2; a possible D gene is TRBD1 (5 bases). Trimming pared 5 bases from V and 0 bases from J, leaving 7 bases between. The CDR3 is made up of 12 amino acids. Germline CDR1 and CDR2: SQVTM and ANQGSEA. The CDR3 region is CSVPGPNYGYTF. In DNA form, the CDR3 reads TGCAGCGTTCCAGGGCCTAACTATGGCTACACCTTC.

The CDR3 DNA sequence: TGTGCCACCGCAGGGCCCGGGACAGGGGACTACAATGAGCAGTTCTTC. The encoded protein is CATAGPGTGDYNEQFF. V gene TRBV15 combines with J gene TRBJ2-1, with TRBD1 matching over 10 bases. CDR1 and CDR2 (germline): LNHNV, YYDKDF (reference sequence). Losses at the gene ends were 8 bases for V and 3 bases for J; bases not matched to a gene: 10. The CDR3 totals 16 residues.

There are a few counts of this clonotype. The chain employs TRBV4-1 and TRBJ2-7; 8 bases are a match to TRBD1. V lost 2 bases and J lost 5; bases outside the gene matches: 8. The germline V gene has CDR1 MGHRA and CDR2 YSYEKL. The CDR3 covers 15 residues. CDR3 DNA: TGCGCCAGCAGCCAAATACAGGGGGAGACTAACGAGCAGTACTTC. It is translated as CASSQIQGETNEQYF.

The chain joins TRBV5-1 to TRBJ2-3; 7 nucleotides agree with TRBD2. The V segment lost 2 bases and the J segment 2 bases; nucleotides outside the gene matches: 5. This CDR3 region has 15 residues. CDR1 is SGHRS, CDR2 YFSETQ, per germline. The CDR3 DNA reads TGCGCCAGCAGCTTCCCGGGAGGACCCACAGATACGCAGTATTTT. Translation: CASSFPGGPTDTQYF.

The chain's CDR3 is CSARDYRDLNTEAFF. In DNA form, the CDR3 reads TGCAGTGCTAGAGATTATCGGGATCTGAACACTGAAGCTTTCTTT. This rearrangement joins TRBV20-1 to TRBJ1-1; D is unclear. The V end lost 0 bases, the J end lost 0 bases, and 11 bases lay between the germline ends. This CDR3 has 15 residues. Germline loops: CDR1 DFQATT, CDR2 SNEGSKA (reference sequence).

This clonotype was observed a handful of times. The genes are TRBV25-1 and TRBJ1-1; D is possibly TRBD1 (5 bases). Trimming took 1 base from V and 5 from J, leaving 14 bases between them. The CDR3 contains 15 residues. Germline values: CDR1 MGHDK, CDR2 SYGVNS. CDR3 coding DNA: TGTGCCAGCAGTGAATCAGGGATTGGGGGGACTGAAGCTTTCTTT. Its protein product is CASSESGIGGTEAFF.

This clonotype occurred a few times. J is TRBJ2-1 and V is TRBV7-9, with D perhaps TRBD2 (6 bases). CDR3 length: 18 amino acids. V dropped 1 base and J dropped 0 bases, with 16 bases sitting between them. Germline CDR1 and CDR2: SEHNR and FQNEAQ (reference sequence). The CDR3 DNA reads TGTGCCAGCAGCTTAGGGGAGTGGTCTAGCGCCTCCTACAATGAGCAGTTCTTC. Translation gives CASSLGEWSSASYNEQFF.

The chain uses TRBV15 and TRBJ2-7; the D call may be TRBD1 or TRBD2 (5 bases each). Trimming left V 2 bases short and J 2 bases short, with 13 bases between. Germline values: CDR1 LNHNV, CDR2 YYDKDF (reference sequence). The CDR3 runs to 15 residues. CDR3 sequence: CATSRRDPITYEQYF. CDR3 nucleotide sequence: TGTGCCACCAGCAGAAGGGACCCAATTACCTACGAGCAGTACTTC.

The J gene is TRBJ2-3, the V gene TRBV29-1, with D possibly being TRBD1 (6 bases). Germline assignment: CDR1 SQVTM and CDR2 ANQGSEA. There are 15 residues in the CDR3. Deletions cut 7 bases from V and 0 bases from J, with 17 bases between. CDR3 region: CSARPRTASTDTQYF. The CDR3 region has the DNA TGCAGCGCTAGACCCCGGACAGCTAGCACAGATACGCAGTATTTT.

The chain employs TRBV7-9 and TRBJ2-6; the match to TRBD1 covers 8 bases. Germline CDR1 SEHNR, CDR2 FQNEAQ (reference sequence). The trim removed 2 bases at V and 0 bases at J, leaving 6 bases unmatched. The CDR3 has 18 residues. This CDR3 is CASSLPGQVLSGANVLTF. The CDR3 DNA follows: TGTGCCAGCAGCTTACCGGGACAGGTCCTCTCTGGGGCCAACGTCCTGACTTTC.

This clonotype has just a few counts. The chain is built from TRBV7-8 and TRBJ1-2; 10 nucleotides agree with TRBD1. The CDR3 consists of 15 residues. J was trimmed by 6 bases and V by 3 bases; bases with no gene match: 7. CDR1 is SGHVS and CDR2 is FQNEAQ in the germline V gene. This CDR3 is CASSFNPGTGDGYTF. As DNA, the CDR3 is TGTGCCAGCAGCTTTAACCCGGGGACAGGGGATGGCTACACCTTC.

The CDR3 sequence is CASSERLVNYEQYF. The DNA of the CDR3 is TGCGCCAGCAGCGAAAGACTAGTGAACTACGAGCAGTACTTC. The chain recombines TRBV4-3 with TRBJ2-7, with TRBD2 as a possible D gene (6 bases). Trimming removed 5 bases at V and 3 bases at J, with 14 bases between. CDR3 length: 14 amino acids. CDR1 is LGHNA and CDR2 is YSLEER in the germline V gene.

As concerns this clonotype: This may stem from a read error, because a much larger clone lies one nucleotide away. The chain carries TRBV7-6 and TRBJ2-5; unclear D gene. The V gene's germline CDR1 is SGHVS and CDR2 FNYEAQ. There are 12 residues in the CDR3. CDR3 bases: TGTGCCAGCAGCGGGGTCGAAGAGCCCCAGTACTTC. Translated: CASSGVEEPQYF.

This chain uses TRBV3-1 with TRBJ2-7, with 12 bases identical to TRBD1. Trimming removed 0 bases from V and 6 bases from J; junction bases left unmatched: 6. Germline assignment: CDR1 LGHDT and CDR2 YNNKEL (reference sequence). This CDR3 is 16 amino acids long. The CDR3 DNA sequence: TGTGCCAGCAGCCAAGATAGGGGACAGGGGGCTGGCGAGCAGTACTTC. Protein product: CASSQDRGQGAGEQYF.

The CDR3 DNA reads as TGTGCCAGCAGTCCGCGTCTAAGCTTAAATGAAAAACTGTTTTTT. Translation: CASSPRLSLNEKLFF. The V call is TRBV27, the J call TRBJ1-4; no clear D. In germline, CDR1 is MNHEY, CDR2 SMNVEV (reference sequence). The CDR3 covers 15 residues. Deletions cut 5 bases from V and 5 bases from J, with 15 bases between.

This clonotype was seen at least ten times. The chain employs TRBV12-3 or TRBV12-4 and TRBJ1-1; no reliable D call. Trimming took 5 bases from V and 7 from J, leaving 11 bases between them. The CDR3 contains 12 residues. CDR3 nucleotides: TGTGCCAGCAGTGACCGGCAGGTTGAAGCTTTCTTT. This sequence encodes CASSDRQVEAFF.

The V and J genes are TRBV30 and TRBJ2-3, with a possible D match to TRBD1 (5 bases). The CDR3 is 16 amino acids. V dropped 2 bases and J dropped 0 bases, with 15 bases sitting between them. Germline V gives CDR1 GTSNPN, CDR2 SVGIG (reference sequence). CDR3 DNA sequence: TGTGCCTGGAGTCGTGGTGACAGCGCTAGCACAGATACGCAGTATTTT. Its translation: CAWSRGDSASTDTQYF.

This clonotype was detected many times. V gene TRBV6-2 or TRBV6-3 combines with J gene TRBJ1-5; D is perhaps TRBD1 (5 bases). The CDR3 covers 13 residues. Trimming cost V 8 bases and J 4 bases, with 12 bases left between them. Germline V gene data show CDR1 as MNHEY and CDR2 as SVGEGT. This CDR3 is CASDTGLNQPQHF. CDR3 in DNA: TGTGCCAGCGATACAGGTTTAAATCAGCCCCAGCATTTT.

The V gene is TRBV13, the J gene TRBJ2-5, with D possibly being TRBD1 (5 bases). Germline CDR1 reads PRHDT; CDR2 reads FYEKMQ (reference sequence). Trimming cost V 5 bases and J 5 bases, with 9 bases left between them. CDR3 length: 12 amino acids. CDR3 nucleotide sequence: TGTGCCAGCAGCAAAGGGGTGGAGACCCAGTACTTC. This encodes CASSKGVETQYF. The complete variable domain, with remaining parts taken from reference TRBV13 and TRBJ2-5, reads AAGVIQSPRHLIKEKRETATLKCYPIPRHDTVYWYQQGPGQDPQFLISFYEKMQSDKGSIPDRFSAQQFSDYHSELNMSSLELGDSALYFCASSKGVETQYFGPGTRLLVL.

Turning to this clonotype: One end of the junction varies from germline; a read error may be responsible. The gene calls are TRBV24-1 and TRBJ2-2, with D possibly being TRBD2 (5 bases). The germline gives CDR1 KGHDR, CDR2 SFDVKD. The CDR3 has 15 amino acids. The CDR3 loop is CATSRPQTNTGELFF. The DNA for the CDR3 is TGTGCCACCAGTCGCCCACAAACGAACACCGGGGAGCTGTTCTTT.

This clonotype appeared many times. The genes are TRBV7-9 and TRBJ2-2; 9 nucleotides line up with TRBD1. The germline CDR1 and CDR2 sequences are SEHNR and FQNEAQ (reference sequence). The V segment lost 5 bases and the J segment 6 bases; nucleotides outside the gene matches: 7. The CDR3 length is 15 residues. CDR3 bases: TGTGCCAGCAGCAAGTTACAGGGGGCCGCCGGGGAGCTGTTTTTT. Amino acids: CASSKLQGAAGELFF. The whole variable domain, remainder taken from reference TRBV7-9 and TRBJ2-2, is DTGVSQNPRHKITKRGQNVTFRCDPISEHNRLYWYRQTLGQGPEFLTYFQNEAQLEKSRLLSDRFSAERPKGSFSTLEIQRTEQGDSAMYLCASSKLQGAAGELFFGEGSRLTVL.